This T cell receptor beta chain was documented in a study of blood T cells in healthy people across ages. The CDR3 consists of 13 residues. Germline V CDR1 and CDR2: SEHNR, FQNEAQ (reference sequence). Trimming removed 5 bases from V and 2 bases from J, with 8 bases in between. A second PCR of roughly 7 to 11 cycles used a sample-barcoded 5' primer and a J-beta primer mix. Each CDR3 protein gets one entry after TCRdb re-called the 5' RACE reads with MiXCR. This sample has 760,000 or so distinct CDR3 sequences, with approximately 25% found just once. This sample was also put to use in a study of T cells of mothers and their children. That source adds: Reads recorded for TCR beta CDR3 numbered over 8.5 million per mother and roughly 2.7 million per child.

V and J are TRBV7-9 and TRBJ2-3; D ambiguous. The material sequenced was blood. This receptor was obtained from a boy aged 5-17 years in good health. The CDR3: CASSADSTDTQYF. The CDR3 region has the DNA TGTGCCAGCAGCGCAGACTCCACAGATACGCAGTATTTT.